This T cell receptor (beta chain) was captured in a study of OX40 agonist ivuxolimab in advanced cancers. Produced via immunoSEQ multiplex PCR; TCRdb's table is partial and in-frame only. The sample consists of some 20,000 clones, roughly three quarters of them appearing once. The V segment lost 4 bases and the J segment 2 bases; nucleotides outside the gene matches: 9. Germline V CDR1 and CDR2: SGHTA, FQGNSA. The CDR3 contains 18 residues. Findings and caveats of the study: Researchers did not determine the expanded peripheral T cells' antigen specificity. In general, CD8+ T cells held more expanded clones than CD4+ did, on average.

Turning to this clone: Its antigen is as yet unknown.

Sample: CD4+ or CD8+ T cells sorted from blood, taken in a trial of the OX40 agonist ivuxolimab. This receptor was identified in an adult with an advanced solid tumor such as melanoma, head and neck, liver or kidney cancer. V is TRBV7-2 and J is TRBJ2-6; the match to TRBD1 covers 9 bases. The CDR3 DNA reads TGTGCCAGCAGCTCGACAGGGGGTGGTATCACTGGGGCCAACGTCCTGACTTTC. It is translated as CASSSTGGGITGANVLTF. Based on the CDR3 plus reference TRBV7-2 and TRBJ2-6, the full variable domain is GAGVSQSPSNKVTEKGKDVELRCDPISGHTALYWYRQSLGQGLEFLIYFQGNSAPDKSGLPSDRFSAERTGGSVSTLTIQRTQQEDSAVYLCASSSTGGGITGANVLTFGAGSRLTVL.